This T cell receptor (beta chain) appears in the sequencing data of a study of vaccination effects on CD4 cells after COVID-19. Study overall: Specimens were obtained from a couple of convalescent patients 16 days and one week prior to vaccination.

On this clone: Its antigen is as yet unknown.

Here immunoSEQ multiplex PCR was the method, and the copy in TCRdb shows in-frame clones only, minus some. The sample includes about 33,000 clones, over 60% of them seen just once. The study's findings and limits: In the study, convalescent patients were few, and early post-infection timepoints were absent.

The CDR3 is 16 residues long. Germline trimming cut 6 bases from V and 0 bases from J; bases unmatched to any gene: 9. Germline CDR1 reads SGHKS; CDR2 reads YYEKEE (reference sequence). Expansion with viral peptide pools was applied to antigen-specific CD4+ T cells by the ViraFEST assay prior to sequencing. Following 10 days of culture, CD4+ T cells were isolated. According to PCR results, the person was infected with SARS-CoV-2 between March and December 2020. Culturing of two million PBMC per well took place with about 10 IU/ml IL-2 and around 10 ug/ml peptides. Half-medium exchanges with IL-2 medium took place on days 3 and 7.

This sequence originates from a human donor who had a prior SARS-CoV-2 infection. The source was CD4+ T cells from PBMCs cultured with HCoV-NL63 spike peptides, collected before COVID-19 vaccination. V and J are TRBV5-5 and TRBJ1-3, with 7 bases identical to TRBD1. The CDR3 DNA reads TGTGCCAGCACCCGGGGACAGCCGAGCTCTGGAAACACCATATATTTT. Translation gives CASTRGQPSSGNTIYF.